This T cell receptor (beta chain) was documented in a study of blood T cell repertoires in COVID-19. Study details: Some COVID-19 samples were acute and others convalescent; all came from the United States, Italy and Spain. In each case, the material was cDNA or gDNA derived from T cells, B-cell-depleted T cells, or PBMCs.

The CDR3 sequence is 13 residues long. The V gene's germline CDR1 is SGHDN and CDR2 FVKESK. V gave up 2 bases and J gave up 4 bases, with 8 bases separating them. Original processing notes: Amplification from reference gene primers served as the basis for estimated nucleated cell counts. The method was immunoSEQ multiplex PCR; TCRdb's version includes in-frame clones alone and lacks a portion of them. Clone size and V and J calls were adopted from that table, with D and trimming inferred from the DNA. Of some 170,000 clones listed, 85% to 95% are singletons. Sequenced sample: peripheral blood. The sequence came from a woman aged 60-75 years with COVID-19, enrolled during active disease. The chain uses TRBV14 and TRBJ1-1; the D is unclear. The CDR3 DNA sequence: TGTGCCAGCAGCCAACCGACGGGCACTGAAGCTTTCTTT. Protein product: CASSQPTGTEAFF. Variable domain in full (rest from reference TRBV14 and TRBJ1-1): EAGVTQFPSHSVIEKGQTVTLRCDPISGHDNLYWYRRVMGKEIKFLLHFVKESKQDESGMPNNRFLAERTGGTYSTLKVQPAELEDSGVYFCASSQPTGTEAFFGQGTRLTVV.